This T cell receptor beta chain was obtained from a study of T-cell reconstitution after alpha-beta-depleted transplantation in children. There are many counts of this clonotype. Unique molecular identifiers were incorporated during preparation of the TCRbeta library. TCRdb re-derived calls from the PCR reads in MiXCR, one entry per CDR3 protein. The repertoire holds 250,000 to 300,000 distinct CDR3 sequences, with roughly a tenth as singletons. The sequenced sample was PBMCs, obtained before TCRalphabeta/CD19-depleted stem cell transplant. The origin of this receptor is a boy less than two years old with acute myeloid leukemia, due to receive a stem cell transplant.

The CDR3 is CATSDGGAQETQYF. The DNA for the CDR3 is TGTGCCACCAGTGATGGGGGTGCCCAAGAGACCCAGTACTTC. The V call is TRBV24-1, the J call TRBJ2-5; tentatively, D is TRBD1 or TRBD2 (5 bases each). Trimming stripped 3 bases from V and 1 base from J, with 8 bases between. The CDR3 spans 14 residues. Germline assignment: CDR1 KGHDR and CDR2 SFDVKD.